The clone carrying this T cell receptor (beta chain) was detected only a few times. Its antigen is currently unknown. Generated by immunoSEQ multiplex PCR, the TCRdb table keeps only in-frame clones and is missing some. The sample includes 120,000 to 150,000 clones, around 84% of them seen just once. Every patient had relapsed following autologous stem cell transplantation, and cohorts differed in brentuximab vedotin exposure. The data were obtained in a study of PD-1 blockade in classical Hodgkin lymphoma. Study findings and constraints: Relapsed/refractory patients reportedly had lower baseline diversity than newly diagnosed patients. Complete responders had baseline diversity similar to newly diagnosed patients.

The V gene's germline CDR1 is SSHAT and CDR2 FNYEAQ (reference sequence). The CDR3 has 14 residues. Trimming took off 4 bases at V and 7 bases at J, with 13 bases between the two ends. The sequence was collected from a human donor with classical Hodgkin lymphoma. Specimen: peripheral blood mononuclear cells (PBMCs), collected before the second cycle of nivolumab. The rearrangement joins TRBV7-7 to TRBJ1-4; a possible D gene is TRBD1 (6 bases). In DNA form, the CDR3 reads TGTGCCAGCAGCTCGAACAGGGATAGTGAAAAACTGTTTTTT. Encoded protein: CASSSNRDSEKLFF.